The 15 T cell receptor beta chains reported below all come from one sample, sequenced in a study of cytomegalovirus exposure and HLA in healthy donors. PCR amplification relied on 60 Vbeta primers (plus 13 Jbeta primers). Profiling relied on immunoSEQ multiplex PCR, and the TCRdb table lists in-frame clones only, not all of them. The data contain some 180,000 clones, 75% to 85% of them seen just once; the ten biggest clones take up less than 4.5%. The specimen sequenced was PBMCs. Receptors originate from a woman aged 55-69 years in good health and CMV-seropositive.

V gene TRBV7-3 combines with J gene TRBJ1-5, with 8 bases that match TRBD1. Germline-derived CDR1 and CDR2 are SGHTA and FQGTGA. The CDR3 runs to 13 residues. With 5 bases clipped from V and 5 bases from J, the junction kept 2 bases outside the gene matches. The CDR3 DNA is TGTGCCAGCAGCCAGGACAGGGATCAGCCCCAGCATTTT. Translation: CASSQDRDQPQHF.

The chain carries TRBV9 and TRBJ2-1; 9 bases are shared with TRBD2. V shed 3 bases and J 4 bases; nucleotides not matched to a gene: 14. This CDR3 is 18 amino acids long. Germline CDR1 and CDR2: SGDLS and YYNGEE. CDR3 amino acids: CASSAQAGYAGGYNEQFF. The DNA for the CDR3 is TGTGCCAGCAGCGCCCAGGCGGGTTATGCGGGAGGGTACAATGAGCAGTTCTTC.

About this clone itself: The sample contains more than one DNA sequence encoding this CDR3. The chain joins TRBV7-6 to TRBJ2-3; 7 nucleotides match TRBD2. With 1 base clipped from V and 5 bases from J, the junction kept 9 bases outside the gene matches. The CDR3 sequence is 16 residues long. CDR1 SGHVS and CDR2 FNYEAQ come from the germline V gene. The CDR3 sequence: CASSLEASGRRDTQYF. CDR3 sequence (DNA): TGTGCCAGCAGCTTAGAGGCTAGCGGCCGTAGAGATACGCAGTATTTT. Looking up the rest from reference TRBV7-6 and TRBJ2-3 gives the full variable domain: GAGVSQSPRYKVTKRGQDVALRCDPISGHVSLYWYRQALGQGPEFLTYFNYEAQQDKSGLPNDRFSAERPEGSISTLTIQRTEQRDSAMYRCASSLEASGRRDTQYFGPGTRLTVL.

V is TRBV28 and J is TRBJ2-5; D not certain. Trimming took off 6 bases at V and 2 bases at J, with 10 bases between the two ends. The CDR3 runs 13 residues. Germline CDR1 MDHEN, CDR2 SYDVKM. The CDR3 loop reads CASSPPSQETQYF. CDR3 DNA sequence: TGTGCCAGCAGCCCCCCCAGTCAAGAGACCCAGTACTTC. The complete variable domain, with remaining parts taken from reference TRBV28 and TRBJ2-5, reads DVKVTQSSRYLVKRTGEKVFLECVQDMDHENMFWYRQDPGLGLRLIYFSYDVKMKEKGDIPEGYSVSREKKERFSLILESASTNQTSMYLCASSPPSQETQYFGPGTRLLVL.

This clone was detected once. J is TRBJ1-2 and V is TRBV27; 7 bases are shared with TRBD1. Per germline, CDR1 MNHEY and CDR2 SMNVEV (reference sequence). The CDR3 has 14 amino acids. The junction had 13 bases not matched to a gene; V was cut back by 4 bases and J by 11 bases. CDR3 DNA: TGTGCCAGCAGTTCTACCGGGACAGCCCCTAAATACACCTTC. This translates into CASSSTGTAPKYTF.

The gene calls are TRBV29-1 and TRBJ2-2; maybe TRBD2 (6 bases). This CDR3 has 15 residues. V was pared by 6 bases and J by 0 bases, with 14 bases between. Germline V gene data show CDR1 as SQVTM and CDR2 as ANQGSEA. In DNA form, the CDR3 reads TGCAGCGTACCCCGGACTACCACGAACACCGGGGAGCTGTTTTTT. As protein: CSVPRTTTNTGELFF.

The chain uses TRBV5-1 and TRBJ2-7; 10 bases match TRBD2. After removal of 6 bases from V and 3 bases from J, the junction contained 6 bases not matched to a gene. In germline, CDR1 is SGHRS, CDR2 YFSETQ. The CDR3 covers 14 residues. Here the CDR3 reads CASTRTSGDYEQYF. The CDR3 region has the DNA TGCGCCAGCACCCGGACTAGCGGAGACTACGAGCAGTACTTC.

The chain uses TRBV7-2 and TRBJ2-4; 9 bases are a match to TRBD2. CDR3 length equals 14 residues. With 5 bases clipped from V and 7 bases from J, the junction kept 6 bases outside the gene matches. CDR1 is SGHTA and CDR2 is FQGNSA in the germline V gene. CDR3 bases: TGTGCCAGCAGCCGCGGGGGGGCCGCGAACATTCAGTACTTC. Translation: CASSRGGAANIQYF.

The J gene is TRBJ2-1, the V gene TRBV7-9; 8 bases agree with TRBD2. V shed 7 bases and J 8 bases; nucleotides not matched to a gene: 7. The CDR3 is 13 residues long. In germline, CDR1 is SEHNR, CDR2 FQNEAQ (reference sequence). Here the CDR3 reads CASTGPGGDEQFF. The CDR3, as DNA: TGTGCCAGCACCGGCCCGGGGGGGGATGAGCAGTTCTTC.

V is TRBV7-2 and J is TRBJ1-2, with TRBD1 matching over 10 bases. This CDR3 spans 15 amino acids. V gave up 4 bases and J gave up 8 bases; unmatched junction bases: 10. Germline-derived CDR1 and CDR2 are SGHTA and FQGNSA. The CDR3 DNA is TGTGCCAGCAGCTCCAATCCGGGACAGGGGTTCGGCTACACCTTC. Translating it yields CASSSNPGQGFGYTF.

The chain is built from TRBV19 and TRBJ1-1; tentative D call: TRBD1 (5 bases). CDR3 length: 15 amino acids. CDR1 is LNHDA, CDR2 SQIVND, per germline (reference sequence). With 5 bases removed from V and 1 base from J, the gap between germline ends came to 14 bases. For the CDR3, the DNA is TGTGCCAGTAGTTTTTCTTGGGGGGGGAACACTGAAGCTTTCTTT. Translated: CASSFSWGGNTEAFF.

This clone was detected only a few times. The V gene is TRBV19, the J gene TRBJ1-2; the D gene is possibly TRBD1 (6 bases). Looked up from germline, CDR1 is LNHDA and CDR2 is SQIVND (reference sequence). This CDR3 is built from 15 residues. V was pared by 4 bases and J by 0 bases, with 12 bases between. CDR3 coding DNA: TGTGCCAGTAGTAGCGGGGGGGCAGCTAACTATGGCTACACCTTC. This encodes CASSSGGAANYGYTF.

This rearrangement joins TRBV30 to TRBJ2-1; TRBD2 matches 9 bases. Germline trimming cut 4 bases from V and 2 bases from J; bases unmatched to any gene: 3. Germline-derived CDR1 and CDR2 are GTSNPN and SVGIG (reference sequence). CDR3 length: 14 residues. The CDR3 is CAWNRGGAYNEQFF. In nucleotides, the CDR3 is TGTGCCTGGAATCGCGGGGGGGCCTACAATGAGCAGTTCTTC.

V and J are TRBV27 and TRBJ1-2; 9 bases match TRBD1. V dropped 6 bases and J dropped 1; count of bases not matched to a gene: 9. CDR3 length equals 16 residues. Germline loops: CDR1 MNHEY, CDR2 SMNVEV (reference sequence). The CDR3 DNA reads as TGTGCCAGCAGGATGAGGACAGGGGATCTTAACTATGGCTACACCTTC. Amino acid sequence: CASRMRTGDLNYGYTF.

CDR3 nucleotides: TGTGCCAGCAGCTTTGGTGGCCCCCAAGAGACCCAGTACTTC. The encoded protein is CASSFGGPQETQYF. V and J are TRBV7-7 and TRBJ2-5; D is unclear. The CDR3 contains 14 residues. Germline V gives CDR1 SSHAT, CDR2 FNYEAQ (reference sequence). Deletions cut 3 bases from V and 1 base from J, with 9 bases between.